This T cell receptor (beta chain) was sequenced for a study of shared clonotypes between healthy human individuals. Details on this clone: At the DNA level, this CDR3 is encoded by other sequences in the same sample as well.

V dropped 4 bases and J dropped 4 bases, with 8 bases sitting between them. Looked up from germline, CDR1 is KGHSH and CDR2 is LQKENI. The CDR3 consists of 13 residues. Here immunoSEQ multiplex PCR was the method, and the copy in TCRdb shows in-frame clones only, minus some. The repertoire holds 2,100,000 or so clones, with approximately 94% as singletons. The receptor was isolated from a man aged 18 to 29 in good health. Sequencing was done on a sample of naive CD4+ T cells sorted from blood. Specified subset: CD45RA+ positively selected. This chain joins TRBV18 and TRBJ2-1; D is perhaps TRBD1 (6 bases). The CDR3 region is CASSLQGYNEQFF. In DNA, the CDR3 is TGTGCCAGCTCACTACAGGGTTACAATGAGCAGTTCTTC. Using reference TRBV18 and TRBJ2-1 for the parts outside the CDR3, the full variable domain is NAGVMQNPRHLVRRRGQEARLRCSPMKGHSHVYWYRQLPEEGLKFMVYLQKENIIDESGMPKERFSAEFPKEGPSILRIQQVVRGDSAAYFCASSLQGYNEQFFGPGTRLTVL.